This T cell receptor beta chain was found in a study of blood T cell repertoires in COVID-19. Study-wide context: PBMCs, B-cell-depleted T cells, or T cells were the source of the cDNA or gDNA that made up the material.

This study enrolled people aged roughly 18 to 90 from roughly 24 US geographic areas. The study assigned cohorts using participant-reported clinical history. The authors' processing: Reference gene primer amplification in the assay estimated nucleated cell counts. Assay: immunoSEQ multiplex PCR; the TCRdb copy retains only in-frame clones and omits some. The V and J calls and clone size come from that table; D and trimming were worked out from the DNA. The repertoire includes 150,000 to 200,000 clones, around 81% of them detected once, and roughly 6% sits in the top ten. The CDR3 contains 14 residues. Trimming took off 7 bases at V and 2 bases at J, with 12 bases between the two ends. Germline-derived CDR1 and CDR2 are SGHAT and FQNNGV.

Sequenced material: PBMCs or T cells enriched from blood (not recorded which). The receptor comes from a man aged 35 to 55 who had recovered from COVID-19. The V and J genes are TRBV11-2 and TRBJ2-1; D uncertain. DNA of the CDR3: TGTGCCAGCATTGGGCTGGGCCCCTACAATGAGCAGTTCTTC. Translated, it gives CASIGLGPYNEQFF.